There are a few counts of the clone carrying this T cell receptor beta chain. The data were taken from a study of human T cells and chemical hapten exposure. About the study: Per-sample TCR yield variation was attributed mainly to small pooled library volume differences.

TCRdb re-derived calls from the RACE reads in MiXCR, one entry per CDR3 protein. The sample has approximately 81,000 distinct CDR3 sequences, about 8.7% seen once. Germline lookup yields CDR1 DFQATT and CDR2 SNEGSKA (reference sequence). This CDR3 region has 19 residues. V shed 2 bases and J 2 bases; nucleotides not matched to a gene: 19. Indicated time point: healthy volunteer bleed at 6 weeks. Total RNA was extracted from unfractionated whole blood. The chain combines TRBV20-1 with TRBJ2-7, with TRBD2 matching 9 bases. The TCR was taken from a male donor in good health. Some clones in this sample may be carry-over from other donors' samples. The sample consisted of whole blood. The CDR3 DNA follows: TGCAGTGCTAGATCCCCCTCGACTAGCGGACCTGTACGTACCTACGAGCAGTACTTC. Encoded protein: CSARSPSTSGPVRTYEQYF.